The present T cell receptor (beta chain) was sequenced within a study of T-cell reconstitution after alpha-beta-depleted transplantation in children. Concerning this clonotype: Its matching antigen is unknown. This may come from a read error, since a much larger clone is one base off.

The V gene lost 2 bases and the J gene lost 3 bases, with 8 bases spanning the gap. The CDR3 consists of 14 residues. Unique molecular identifiers tagged the TCRbeta library. Via MiXCR, TCRdb re-called the PCR reads, giving one row per CDR3 protein. This table has 450,000 to 600,000 distinct CDR3 sequences, roughly 10% appearing once. Regarding the study as a whole: Reportedly, alpha-beta T cells present about two months post-transplant originated from several hundred expanded clones of graft origin. A year had passed since transplant, and T-cell counts and diversity by then came mostly from newly produced T cells.

The J gene is TRBJ1-5, the V gene TRBV12-3 or TRBV12-4; no definite D call. Sequenced material: PBMCs, taken before TCRalphabeta/CD19-depleted stem cell transplant. The source is a child aged 2-15 years with inherited bone marrow failure, due to receive a stem cell transplant. CDR3 bases: TGTGCCAGCAGTTTATTACGGACCAATCAGCCCCAGCATTTT. Protein sequence: CASSLLRTNQPQHF.